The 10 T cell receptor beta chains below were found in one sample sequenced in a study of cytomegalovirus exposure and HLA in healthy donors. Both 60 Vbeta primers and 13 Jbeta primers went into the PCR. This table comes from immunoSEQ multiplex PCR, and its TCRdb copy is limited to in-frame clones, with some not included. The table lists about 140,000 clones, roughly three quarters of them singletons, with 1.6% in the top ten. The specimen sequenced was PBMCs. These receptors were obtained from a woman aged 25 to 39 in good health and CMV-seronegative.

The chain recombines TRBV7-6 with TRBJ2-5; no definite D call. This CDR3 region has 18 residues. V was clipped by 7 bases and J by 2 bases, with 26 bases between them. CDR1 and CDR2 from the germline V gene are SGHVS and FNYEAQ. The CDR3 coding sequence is TGTGCCAGCACCCACACCCGCCCGGGTCGCTCTTTTCAAGAGACCCAGTACTTC. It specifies CASTHTRPGRSFQETQYF.

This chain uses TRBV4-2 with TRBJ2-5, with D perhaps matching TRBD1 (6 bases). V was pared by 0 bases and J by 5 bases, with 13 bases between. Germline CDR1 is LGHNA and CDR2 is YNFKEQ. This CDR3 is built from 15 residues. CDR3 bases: TGTGCCAGCAGCCAAGATGGGGGCCGGGTCGAGACCCAGTACTTC. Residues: CASSQDGGRVETQYF.

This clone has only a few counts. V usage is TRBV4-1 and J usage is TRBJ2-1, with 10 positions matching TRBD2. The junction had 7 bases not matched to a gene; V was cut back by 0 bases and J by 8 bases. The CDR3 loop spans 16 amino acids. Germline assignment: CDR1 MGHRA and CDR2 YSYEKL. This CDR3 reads CASSQEASGSFYEQFF. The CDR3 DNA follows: TGCGCCAGCAGCCAAGAGGCTAGCGGGAGTTTTTATGAGCAGTTCTTC.

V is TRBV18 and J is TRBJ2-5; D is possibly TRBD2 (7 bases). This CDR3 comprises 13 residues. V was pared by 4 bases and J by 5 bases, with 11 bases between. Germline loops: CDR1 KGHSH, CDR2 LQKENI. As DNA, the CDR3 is TGTGCCAGCTCACGGGGGGGCCAGGAGACCCAGTACTTC. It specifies CASSRGGQETQYF.

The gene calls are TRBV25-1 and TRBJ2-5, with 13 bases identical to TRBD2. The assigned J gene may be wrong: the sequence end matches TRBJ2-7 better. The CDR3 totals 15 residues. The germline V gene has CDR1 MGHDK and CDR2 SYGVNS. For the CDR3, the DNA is TGTGCCAGCAGTTTACCGGGACTAGCGGGATACGAGCAGTACTTC. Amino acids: CASSLPGLAGYEQYF.

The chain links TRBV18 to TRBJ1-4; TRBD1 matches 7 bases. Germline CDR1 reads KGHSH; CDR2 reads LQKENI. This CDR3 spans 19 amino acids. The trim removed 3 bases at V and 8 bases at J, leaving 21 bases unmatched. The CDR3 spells CASSPPRQGMVGFGEKLFF. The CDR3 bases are TGTGCCAGCTCACCCCCTAGACAGGGCATGGTCGGCTTTGGAGAAAAACTGTTTTTT.

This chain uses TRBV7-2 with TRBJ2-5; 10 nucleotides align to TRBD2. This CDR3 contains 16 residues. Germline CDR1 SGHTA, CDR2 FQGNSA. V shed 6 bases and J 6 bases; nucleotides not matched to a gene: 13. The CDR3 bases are TGTGCCAGCAGATCAAAGAGCGGGGGGGCTCGACAGACCCAGTACTTC. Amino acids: CASRSKSGGARQTQYF.

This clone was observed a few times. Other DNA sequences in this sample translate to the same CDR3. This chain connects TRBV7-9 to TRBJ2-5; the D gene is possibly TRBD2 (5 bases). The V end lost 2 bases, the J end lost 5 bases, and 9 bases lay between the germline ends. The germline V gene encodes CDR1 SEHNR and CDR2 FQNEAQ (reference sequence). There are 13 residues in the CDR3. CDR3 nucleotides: TGTGCCAGCAGCTTAAACCCGGGGGAGACCCAGTACTTC. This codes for CASSLNPGETQYF.

CDR3 sequence (DNA): TGTGCCAGCAGTTTCCGCCAGGGCTATGGCTACACCTTC. This gives the protein CASSFRQGYGYTF. This chain links TRBV28 with TRBJ1-2, with D possibly being TRBD1 (5 bases). Germline lookup yields CDR1 MDHEN and CDR2 SYDVKM. V was shortened by 3 bases and J by 4 bases, with 9 bases between the two germline ends. The CDR3 length is 13 residues.

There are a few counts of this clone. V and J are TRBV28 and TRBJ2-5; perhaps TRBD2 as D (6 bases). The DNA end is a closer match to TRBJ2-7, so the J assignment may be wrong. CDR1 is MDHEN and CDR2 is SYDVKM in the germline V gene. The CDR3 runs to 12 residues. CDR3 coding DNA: TGTGCCAGCAGTGCGGGGCCCTACGAGCAGTACTTC. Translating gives CASSAGPYEQYF.